This TCR beta chain emerged from a study of Graves' ophthalmopathy and Graves' hyperthyroidism. This clonotype was counted ten times or more. The study amplified TCR beta CDR3 regions using RNA transcripts. Following a first-round RT-PCR that used HTBI primers, a second-round multiplex PCR was carried out. In TCRdb, the multiplex PCR reads were re-called with MiXCR into one record per CDR3 protein. Among under 800,000 distinct CDR3 sequences, 20% to 25% were seen once, and the ten largest hold approximately 7%. The V end was cut by 2 bases, the J end by 1 base, with 11 bases between. CDR3 length: 15 amino acids. Per germline, CDR1 LGHDT and CDR2 YNNKEL (reference sequence).

The sequence was collected from a young woman with stable Graves' hyperthyroidism. Some clones in this sample may be carry-over from other donors' samples. The sample was peripheral blood. This sequence joins TRBV3-1 and TRBJ1-1, with a tentative D call TRBD1 (5 bases). The CDR3 DNA is TGTGCCAGCAGCCAACTGGGACGGGCGAACACTGAAGCTTTCTTT. Amino acids: CASSQLGRANTEAFF.